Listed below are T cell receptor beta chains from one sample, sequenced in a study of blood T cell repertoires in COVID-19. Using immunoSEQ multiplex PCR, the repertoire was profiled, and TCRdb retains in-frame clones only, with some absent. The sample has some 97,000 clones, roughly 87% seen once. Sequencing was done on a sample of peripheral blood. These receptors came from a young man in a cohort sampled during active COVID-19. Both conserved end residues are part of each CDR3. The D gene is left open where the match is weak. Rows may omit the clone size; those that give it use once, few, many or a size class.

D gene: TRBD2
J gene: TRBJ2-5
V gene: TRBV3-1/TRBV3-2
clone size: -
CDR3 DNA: TGTGCCAGCAGCCAAGTAATCCCGGGACTAGCGGGGGGGCTGTACCAAGAGACCCAGTACTTC
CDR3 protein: CASSQVIPGLAGGLYQETQYF

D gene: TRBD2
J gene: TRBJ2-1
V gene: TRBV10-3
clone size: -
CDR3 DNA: TGTGCCATCAGTGAGTCGTTCGGGGGGGGTAATGAGCAGTTCTTC
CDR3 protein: CAISESFGGGNEQFF

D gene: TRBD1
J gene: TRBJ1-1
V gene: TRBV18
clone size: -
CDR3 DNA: TGTGCCAGCTCACCAGGACAGGGCGATTTGAACACTGAAGCTTTCTTT
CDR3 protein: CASSPGQGDLNTEAFF

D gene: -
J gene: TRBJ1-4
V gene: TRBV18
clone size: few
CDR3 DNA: TGTGCCAGCTCACCAGGGAGCTCCGGTGGAAATGAAAAACTGTTTTTT
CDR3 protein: CASSPGSSGGNEKLFF

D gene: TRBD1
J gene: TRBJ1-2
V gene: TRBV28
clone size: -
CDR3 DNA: TGTGCCAGCACCCATCGACAGGGGTCCCGCTATGGCTACACCTTC
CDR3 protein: CASTHRQGSRYGYTF

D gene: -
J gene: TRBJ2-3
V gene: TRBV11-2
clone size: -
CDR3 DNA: TGTGCCAGCAGCTTAGATCACAATACGCAGTATTTT
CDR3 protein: CASSLDHNTQYF

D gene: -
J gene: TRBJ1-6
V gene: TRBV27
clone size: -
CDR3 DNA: TGTGCCAGCAGTTACCGCCCCAGGGAATCACCCCTCCACTTT
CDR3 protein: CASSYRPRESPLHF

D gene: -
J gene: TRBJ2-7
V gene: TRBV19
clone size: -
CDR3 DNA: TGTGCCAGTAGTAAGGGAGGACGCAGCTCCTACGAGCAGTACTTC
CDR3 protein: CASSKGGRSSYEQYF

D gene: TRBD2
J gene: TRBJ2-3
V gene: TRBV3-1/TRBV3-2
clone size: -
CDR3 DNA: TGTGCCAGCAGCCAAGGCGCTCTAGCGGGGGGGTCTACGCAGTATTTT
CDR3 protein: CASSQGALAGGSTQYF

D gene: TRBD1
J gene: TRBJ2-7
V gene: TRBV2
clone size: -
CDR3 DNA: TGTGCCAGCAGTTCCTTAGGTGGGGACAGTGCCTACGAGCAGTACTTC
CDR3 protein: CASSSLGGDSAYEQYF

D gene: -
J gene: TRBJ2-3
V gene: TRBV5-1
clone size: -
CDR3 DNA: TGCGCCAGCAGCTTGGCACCTGCGCTAGATACGCAGTATTTT
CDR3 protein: CASSLAPALDTQYF

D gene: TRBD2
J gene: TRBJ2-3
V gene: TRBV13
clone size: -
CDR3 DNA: TGTGCCAGCAGCATCCGGGGGGGCAGTGGCACAGATACGCAGTATTTT
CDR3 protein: CASSIRGGSGTDTQYF

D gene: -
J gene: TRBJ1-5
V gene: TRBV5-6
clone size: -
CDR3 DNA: TGTGCCAGCAGCTTACGGTTGAATAGCAATCAGCCCCAGCATTTT
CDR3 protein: CASSLRLNSNQPQHF

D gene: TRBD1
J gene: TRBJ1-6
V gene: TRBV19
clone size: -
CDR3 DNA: TGTGCCAGTAGTACTCCCGGGACAGGGGTTTTTCGGACACCCCTCCACTTT
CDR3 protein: CASSTPGTGVFRTPLHF

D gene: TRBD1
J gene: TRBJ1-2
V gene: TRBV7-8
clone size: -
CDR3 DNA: TGTGCCAGCAGCTTAAGCGGGACAGGGGGCCTGAGCTACACCTTC
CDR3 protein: CASSLSGTGGLSYTF

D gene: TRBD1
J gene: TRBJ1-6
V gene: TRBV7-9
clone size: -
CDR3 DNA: TGTGCCAGCAGCGCTCGGACAGGCGATAATTCACCCCTCCACTTT
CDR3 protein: CASSARTGDNSPLHF

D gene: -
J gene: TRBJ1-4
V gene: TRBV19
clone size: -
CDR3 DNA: TGTGCCAGTAGTCTTCGGGGGGGTCCTGAAAAACTGTTTTTT
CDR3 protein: CASSLRGGPEKLFF

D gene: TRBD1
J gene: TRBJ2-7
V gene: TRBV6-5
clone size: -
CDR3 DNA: TGTGCCAGCAGCCGGACAGGCGGCTACTACGAGCAGTACTTC
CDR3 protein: CASSRTGGYYEQYF

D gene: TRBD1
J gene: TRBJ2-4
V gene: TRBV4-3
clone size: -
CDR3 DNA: TGCGCCAGCAGTGAGGGGGCATTTAAAAACATTCAGTACTTC
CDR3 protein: CASSEGAFKNIQYF

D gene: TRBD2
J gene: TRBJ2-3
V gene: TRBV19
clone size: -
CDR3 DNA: TGTGCCAGTAGTACCAGACTAGCGGATACGCAGTATTTT
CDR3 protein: CASSTRLADTQYF

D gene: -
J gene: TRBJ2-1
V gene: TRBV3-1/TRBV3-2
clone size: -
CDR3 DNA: TGTGCCAGCAGCCAAGATCAAGTGGGCACCTACAATGAGCAGTTCTTC
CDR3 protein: CASSQDQVGTYNEQFF

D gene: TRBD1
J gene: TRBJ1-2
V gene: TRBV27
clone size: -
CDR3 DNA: TGTGCCAGCAGACGGACAGGGGGCAACTATGGCTACACCTTC
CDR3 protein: CASRRTGGNYGYTF

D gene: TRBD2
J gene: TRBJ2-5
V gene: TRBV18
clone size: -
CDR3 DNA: TGTGCCAGCTCACCACCCCTGGCGACTAGCGGGTCGGAGACCCAGTACTTC
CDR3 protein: CASSPPLATSGSETQYF

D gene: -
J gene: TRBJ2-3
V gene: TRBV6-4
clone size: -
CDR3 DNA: TGTGCCAGCAGAGAGTCTGGCACAGATACGCAGTATTTT
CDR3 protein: CASRESGTDTQYF

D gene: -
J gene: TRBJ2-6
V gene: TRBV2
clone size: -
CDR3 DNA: TGTGCCAGCAGAAATACAGGAGTCTCTGGGGCCAACGTCCTGACTTTC
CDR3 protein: CASRNTGVSGANVLTF

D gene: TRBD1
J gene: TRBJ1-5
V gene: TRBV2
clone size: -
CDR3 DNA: TGTGCCAGCAGTGCCCAACAGGGGGGCAATCAGCCCCAGCATTTT
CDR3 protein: CASSAQQGGNQPQHF

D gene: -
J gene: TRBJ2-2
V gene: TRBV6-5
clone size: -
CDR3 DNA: TGTGCCAGCAGTATCCGGGAGAGGGGAGCCGGGGAGCTGTTTTTT
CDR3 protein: CASSIRERGAGELFF

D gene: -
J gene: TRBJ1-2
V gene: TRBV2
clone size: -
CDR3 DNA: TGTGCCAGCAGGGTGGACATTGACTATGGCTACACCTTC
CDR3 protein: CASRVDIDYGYTF

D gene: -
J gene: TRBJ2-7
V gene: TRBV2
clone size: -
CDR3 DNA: TGTGCCAGCAGTGCACAGATCTCCTACGAGCAGTACTTC
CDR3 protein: CASSAQISYEQYF

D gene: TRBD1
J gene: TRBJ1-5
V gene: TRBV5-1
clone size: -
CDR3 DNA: TGCGCCAGCAGCCCAACAGGGGGCCAGGGTCAGCCCCAGCATTTT
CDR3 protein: CASSPTGGQGQPQHF

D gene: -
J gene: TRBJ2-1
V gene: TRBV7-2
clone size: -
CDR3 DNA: TGTGCCAGCAGCTCGCTCGATCCAGGGAAAAATGAGCAGTTCTTC
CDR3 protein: CASSSLDPGKNEQFF

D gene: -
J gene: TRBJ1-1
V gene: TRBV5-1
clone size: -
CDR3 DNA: TGCGCCAGCACCCTTAACGGAGGAGTGAACACTGAAGCTTTCTTT
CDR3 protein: CASTLNGGVNTEAFF

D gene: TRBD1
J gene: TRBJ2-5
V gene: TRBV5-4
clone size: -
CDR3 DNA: TGTGCCAGCAGCTACCGGGACAGCCAGGAGACCCAGTACTTC
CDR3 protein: CASSYRDSQETQYF

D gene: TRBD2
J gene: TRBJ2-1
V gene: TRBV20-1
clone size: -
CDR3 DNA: TGCAGTGCTAGTCGGGGAGCGGGATCCTACAATGAGCAGTTCTTC
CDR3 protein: CSASRGAGSYNEQFF

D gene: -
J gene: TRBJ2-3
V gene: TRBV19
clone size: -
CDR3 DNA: TGTGCCAGTAGTGATATAGGGGCAGATACGCAGTATTTT
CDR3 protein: CASSDIGADTQYF

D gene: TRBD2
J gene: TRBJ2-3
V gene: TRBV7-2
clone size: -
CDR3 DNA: TGTGCCAGCACCAGACTAGCGGGGGGCACAGGTGGCACAGATACGCAGTATTTT
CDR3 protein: CASTRLAGGTGGTDTQYF

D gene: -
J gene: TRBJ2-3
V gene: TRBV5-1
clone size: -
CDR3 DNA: TGCGCCAGCAGCTTGGACGGGTTCACAGATACGCAGTATTTT
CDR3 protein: CASSLDGFTDTQYF

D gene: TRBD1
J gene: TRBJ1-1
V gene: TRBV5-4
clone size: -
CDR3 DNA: TGTGCCAGCAGCTTGGGACAGGGAGTATTAATGAACACTGAAGCTTTCTTT
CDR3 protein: CASSLGQGVLMNTEAFF

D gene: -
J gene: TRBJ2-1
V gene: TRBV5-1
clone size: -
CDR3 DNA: TGCGCCAGCAGCTTGGGGTTAGGGGCCGAGCAGTTCTTC
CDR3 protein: CASSLGLGAEQFF

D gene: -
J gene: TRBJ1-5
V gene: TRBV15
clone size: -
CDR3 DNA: TGTGCCACCAGCAGAGACCAAAAGAGGGTATATAGCAATCAGCCCCAGCATTTT
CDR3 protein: CATSRDQKRVYSNQPQHF

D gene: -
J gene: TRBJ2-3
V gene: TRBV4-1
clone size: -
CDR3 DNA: TGCGCCAGTACGGGACTCACAACAGATACGCAGTATTTT
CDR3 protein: CASTGLTTDTQYF

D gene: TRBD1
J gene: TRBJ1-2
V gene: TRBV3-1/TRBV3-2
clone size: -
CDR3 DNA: TGTGCCAGCAGCCAAGCCCCCCAGGGGGCTCGGGGCTACACCTTC
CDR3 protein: CASSQAPQGARGYTF

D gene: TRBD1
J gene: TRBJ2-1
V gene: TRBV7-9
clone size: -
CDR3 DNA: TGTGCCAGCAGCTTCGGACAGGGGAACCCCTACAATGAGCAGTTCTTC
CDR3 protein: CASSFGQGNPYNEQFF

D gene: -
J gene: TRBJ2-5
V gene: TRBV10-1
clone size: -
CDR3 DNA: TGCGCCAGCAGTGAGGGAGATCAAGAGACCCAGTACTTC
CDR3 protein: CASSEGDQETQYF

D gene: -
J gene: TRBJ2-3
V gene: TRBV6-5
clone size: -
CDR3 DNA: TGTGCCAGCAGTTACTCGATGGCGGTTGATACGCAGTATTTT
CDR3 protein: CASSYSMAVDTQYF

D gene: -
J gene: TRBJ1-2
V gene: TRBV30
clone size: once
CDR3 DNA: TGTGCCCTCCTCAGACAGAGACCTTATGGCTACACCTTC
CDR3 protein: CALLRQRPYGYTF

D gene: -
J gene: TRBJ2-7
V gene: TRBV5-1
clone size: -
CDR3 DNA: TGCGCCAGCAAGGCAGGAAAGGTGGGTCCCTACGAGCAGTACTTC
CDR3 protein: CASKAGKVGPYEQYF

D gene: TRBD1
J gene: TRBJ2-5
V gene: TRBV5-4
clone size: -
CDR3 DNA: TGTGCCAGCAGCCGGGACAGGGGGTACCAAGAGACCCAGTACTTC
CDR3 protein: CASSRDRGYQETQYF

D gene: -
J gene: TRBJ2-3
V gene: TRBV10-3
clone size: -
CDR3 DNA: TGTGCCACGGAAAGGGCGGAGGGCACAGATACGCAGTATTTT
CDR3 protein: CATERAEGTDTQYF

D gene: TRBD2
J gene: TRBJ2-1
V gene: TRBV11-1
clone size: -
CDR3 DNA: TGTGCCAGCAGCTTATCGAAGCGGGGGTGGGGAGGGAAGCAGTTCTTC
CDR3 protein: CASSLSKRGWGGKQFF

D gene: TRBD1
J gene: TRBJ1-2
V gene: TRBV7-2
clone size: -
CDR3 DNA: TGTGCCAGCAGCTTAGTTTGGGACAGCCCAAACTATGGCTACACCTTC
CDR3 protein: CASSLVWDSPNYGYTF

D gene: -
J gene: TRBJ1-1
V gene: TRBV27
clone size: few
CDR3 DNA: TGTGCCAGCAGTTTATCTGCCCCGGGGACTGAAGCTTTCTTT
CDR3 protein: CASSLSAPGTEAFF

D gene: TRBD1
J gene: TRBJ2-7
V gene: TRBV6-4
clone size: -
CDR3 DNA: TGTGCCAGCAGCCCACCGGGACAGGGATCTTACGAGCAGTACTTC
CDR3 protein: CASSPPGQGSYEQYF

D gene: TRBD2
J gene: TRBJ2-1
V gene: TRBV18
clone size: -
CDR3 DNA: TGTGCCAGCTCGGTCATATTTAGCGGGGCAACTAACAATGAGCAGTTCTTC
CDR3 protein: CASSVIFSGATNNEQFF

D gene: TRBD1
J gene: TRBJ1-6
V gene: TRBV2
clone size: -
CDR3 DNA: TGTGCCAGCAGTACTATACCGGGACAGGGACCTTCTCCCCTCCACTTT
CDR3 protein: CASSTIPGQGPSPLHF